This T cell receptor (beta chain) was retrieved from a study of blood T cell repertoires in COVID-19. Study information: Samples of COVID-19 (acute and convalescent) were obtained from the United States, Italy and Spain. Sources were T cells, B-cell-depleted T cells, or PBMCs; the material itself was cDNA or gDNA.

How the authors handled the data: Nucleated cell counts were estimated from reference gene primer amplification. Using immunoSEQ multiplex PCR, the repertoire was profiled, and TCRdb retains in-frame clones only, with some absent. V and J calls and clone size are given by that table; D and trimming were obtained from the DNA. The profile shows tens of thousands of clones, about 80% of them singletons. This clone was counted ten times or more. This CDR3 comprises 16 residues. CDR1 and CDR2 from the germline V gene are SGHNT and YYREEE (reference sequence). With 0 bases removed from V and 0 bases from J, the gap between germline ends came to 13 bases.

The TCR comes from a man aged 55-75 years with active or convalescent COVID-19. This chain uses TRBV5-4 with TRBJ2-7; the D gene is possibly TRBD2 (6 bases). Sequenced material: peripheral blood. CDR3 nucleotide sequence: TGTGCCAGCAGCTTGGGATTACTAGCCAGCTCCTACGAGCAGTACTTC. Its protein is CASSLGLLASSYEQYF.